Listed below are T cell receptor beta chains from one sample, sequenced in a study of lung T cells in sarcoidosis with Löfgren's syndrome. TCRdb itself ran the reads through MiXCR, one entry per CDR3 protein. The table records roughly 20,000 distinct CDR3 sequences, roughly 22% of them present only once. Sequences were obtained from CD4+ T cells from PBMCs. Receptors originate from a human donor with sarcoidosis (Löfgren's syndrome or another form), or a control subject (not recorded which). Both conserved end residues are part of each CDR3. The D gene is left open where the match is weak. Expanded clones are given a class, and other clones once, few, many or no size at all.

cdr3_aa	cdr3_nt	clone_size	v_call	j_call	d_call
CSAVAGVGEQYF	TGCAGTGCTGTAGCGGGAGTTGGGGAGCAGTACTTC	medium-sized	TRBV20-1	TRBJ2-7	TRBD2
CASSSVGGNNSPLHF	TGTGCCAGCAGTTCCGTCGGGGGGAATAATTCACCCCTCCACTTT	medium-sized	TRBV27	TRBJ1-6	NA
CASIRLAGAAHEQYF	TGTGCCAGCATCCGACTAGCGGGAGCTGCCCACGAGCAGTACTTC	many	TRBV2	TRBJ2-7	TRBD2
CASSEVVNTEAFF	TGCGCCAGCAGCGAGGTGGTGAACACTGAAGCTTTCTTT	many	TRBV10-2	TRBJ1-1	NA
CAVSGGPWTTDTQYF	TGTGCCGTATCGGGAGGGCCCTGGACCACAGATACGCAGTATTTT	many	TRBV7-8	TRBJ2-3	TRBD2
CASIFNAAGGGYADTQYF	TGTGCCAGCATCTTCAATGCCGCGGGAGGGGGCTACGCAGATACGCAGTATTTT	NA	TRBV7-2	TRBJ2-3	TRBD2
CASSQEGASGRPQEQFF	TGCGCCAGCAGCCAAGAAGGTGCTAGCGGGAGACCCCAGGAGCAGTTCTTC	many	TRBV4-1	TRBJ2-1	TRBD2
CASSLGQGDGYTF	TGCGCCAGCAGCTTGGGACAGGGCGATGGCTACACCTTC	many	TRBV5-1	TRBJ1-2	TRBD1
CASSYVGSTDKQYF	TGTGCCAGCAGTTACGTGGGAAGTACAGATAAGCAGTATTTT	NA	TRBV6-9	TRBJ2-3	NA
CASTKSSGDQPQHF	TGTGCCAGCACCAAATCATCGGGGGATCAGCCCCAGCATTTT	many	TRBV12-3/TRBV12-4	TRBJ1-5	NA
CASSPSGGNYNEQFF	TGTGCCAGTAGCCCAAGCGGGGGTAACTACAATGAGCAGTTCTTC	many	TRBV19	TRBJ2-1	TRBD2
CASSPSLVVNEQFF	TGTGCCAGCAGCCCCTCCCTAGTCGTCAATGAGCAGTTCTTC	many	TRBV3-1	TRBJ2-1	NA
CASSVDRNTEAFF	TGTGCCAGCAGTGTCGACAGGAACACTGAAGCTTTCTTT	many	TRBV6-4	TRBJ1-1	NA
CASRRSSYEQYF	TGTGCCAGCCGGAGGAGCTCCTACGAGCAGTACTTC	many	TRBV6-1	TRBJ2-7	NA
CASSSGQGLINTEAFF	TGTGCCAGCAGTTCGGGACAGGGCTTGATTAACACTGAAGCTTTCTTT	NA	TRBV6-1	TRBJ1-1	TRBD1
CASSLPGTNEKLFF	TGTGCCAGCAGTTTACCCGGGACTAATGAAAAACTGTTTTTT	few	TRBV12-3/TRBV12-4	TRBJ1-4	NA
CASSLGGVGSEQYF	TGTGCCAGCAGCTTAGGTGGCGTGGGGAGCGAGCAGTACTTC	few	TRBV11-3	TRBJ2-7	NA
CASSYRPFEPQHF	TGTGCCAGCAGTTATCGGCCGTTTGAGCCCCAGCATTTT	many	TRBV6-1	TRBJ1-5	NA
CASSRTSGFDEQYF	TGTGCCAGCAGCCGGACTAGCGGGTTCGACGAGCAGTACTTC	many	TRBV3-1	TRBJ2-7	TRBD2
CASSRAGRASTEAFF	TGTGCCAGCTCTAGGGCTGGGAGGGCGAGTACTGAAGCTTTCTTT	many	TRBV12-3/TRBV12-4	TRBJ1-1	NA
CASSTIRDRVDYGCTF	TGTGCCAGCAGTACAATCCGGGACAGGGTCGACTATGGCTGCACCTTC	NA	TRBV6-2/TRBV6-3	TRBJ1-2	TRBD1
CASSQGDGTGNEQFF	TGTGCCAGCAGCCAAGGAGACGGGACGGGGAATGAGCAGTTCTTC	NA	TRBV3-1	TRBJ2-1	NA
CASSRTGAGNTIYF	TGTGCCAGCTCACGGACAGGGGCTGGAAACACCATATATTTT	many	TRBV18	TRBJ1-3	TRBD1
CASTKLDEQFF	TGTGCCAGCACGAAGTTGGATGAGCAGTTCTTC	many	TRBV6-1	TRBJ2-1	NA
CASSLEIAGGNEQFF	TGCGCCAGCAGCCTTGAGATAGCGGGAGGCAATGAGCAGTTCTTC	many	TRBV5-1	TRBJ2-1	TRBD2
CASSLGGGRGLGLNTEAFF	TGTGCCAGCAGTTTAGGTGGGGGCAGGGGGCTCGGGCTGAACACTGAAGCTTTCTTT	many	TRBV12-3/TRBV12-4	TRBJ1-1	TRBD1
CASSLSPNTEAFF	TGTGCCAGCAGCCTTAGCCCGAACACTGAAGCTTTCTTT	many	TRBV11-3	TRBJ1-1	NA
CSASRLAGYHNEQFF	TGCAGTGCTAGCCGACTAGCGGGCTACCACAATGAGCAGTTCTTC	medium-sized	TRBV20-1	TRBJ2-1	TRBD2
CASSELTEQHF	TGTGCCAGCAGTGAATTAACAGAGCAGCACTTC	NA	TRBV25-1	TRBJ2-7	NA
CASSSTSGYEQYF	TGTGCCAGCAGTTCAACTAGCGGATACGAGCAGTACTTC	many	TRBV6-1	TRBJ2-7	TRBD2
CASSYSYEQYF	TGTGCCAGCAGCTACAGTTACGAGCAGTACTTC	many	TRBV12-3/TRBV12-4	TRBJ2-7	NA
CASSSLLQETQYF	TGTGCCAGCAGTTCACTACTTCAAGAGACCCAGTACTTC	many	TRBV27	TRBJ2-5	NA
CASSQRQDTQYF	TGTGCCAGCAGCCAACGTCAGGATACGCAGTATTTT	few	TRBV3-1	TRBJ2-3	NA
CAWSRVHYNEQFF	TGTGCCTGGAGCAGGGTACACTACAATGAGCAGTTCTTC	NA	TRBV30	TRBJ2-1	NA
CASSGHRGTEAFF	TGTGCCAGCAGTGGCCACAGGGGCACTGAAGCTTTCTTT	medium-sized	TRBV25-1	TRBJ1-1	TRBD1
CASSPGLAGGLRPNEQYF	TGTGCCAGTAGTCCCGGACTAGCGGGAGGACTTAGGCCAAACGAGCAGTACTTC	many	TRBV19	TRBJ2-7	TRBD2
CASSTGGGSSTDTQYF	TGTGCCAGCAGCACGGGGGGCGGGAGTAGCACAGATACGCAGTATTTT	NA	TRBV5-4	TRBJ2-3	NA
CSVEVRGRDTEAFF	TGCAGCGTTGAAGTCAGGGGGAGGGACACTGAAGCTTTCTTT	many	TRBV29-1	TRBJ1-1	TRBD1
CASRGARQGGRGTDTQYF	TGTGCCAGCAGGGGGGCCCGTCAGGGGGGCCGCGGGACAGATACGCAGTATTTT	many	TRBV12-3/TRBV12-4	TRBJ2-3	NA
CASSGTSGGASTDTQYF	TGTGCCAGCAGTGGGACTAGCGGGGGGGCTAGCACAGATACGCAGTATTTT	many	TRBV6-1	TRBJ2-3	TRBD2
CASSLDRGLEAFF	TGTGCCAGCAGTTTGGACAGGGGCCTTGAAGCTTTCTTT	many	TRBV12-3/TRBV12-4	TRBJ1-1	TRBD1
CASSRIGLAGGLPDEQYF	TGTGCCAGCAGTAGAATCGGGCTAGCGGGGGGCCTACCCGACGAGCAGTACTTC	many	TRBV13	TRBJ2-7	TRBD2
CSVERGGRRETQYF	TGCAGCGTTGAGCGCGGGGGCCGCCGAGAGACCCAGTACTTC	few	TRBV29-1	TRBJ2-5	NA
CASSLMGAQPQHF	TGTGCCAGCAGTTTAATGGGGGCTCAGCCCCAGCATTTT	many	TRBV28	TRBJ1-5	NA
CASSPRTGDYGYTF	TGTGCCAGCAGCCCAAGGACAGGGGACTATGGCTACACCTTC	many	TRBV7-2	TRBJ1-2	TRBD1
CASSSAGTGPPYEQYF	TGTGCCAGCAGTTCGGCCGGGACAGGGCCTCCCTACGAGCAGTACTTC	many	TRBV27	TRBJ2-7	TRBD1
CASSLNSASVAKNIQYF	TGCGCCAGCAGCTTGAATTCGGCGAGTGTGGCCAAAAACATTCAGTACTTC	many	TRBV5-1	TRBJ2-4	NA
CASSKGQGIPTNEKLFF	TGTGCCAGCAGTAAAGGACAGGGAATTCCAACTAATGAAAAACTGTTTTTT	many	TRBV6-1	TRBJ1-4	TRBD1
CASSQLPPGTGEYNEQFF	TGTGCCAGCAGCCAACTACCGCCCGGGACAGGGGAATACAATGAGCAGTTCTTC	many	TRBV4-2	TRBJ2-1	TRBD1
CASSLAGPSNEQFF	TGTGCCAGCAGCTTAGCGGGTCCGAGCAATGAGCAGTTCTTC	medium-sized	TRBV7-2	TRBJ2-1	NA
CASSETGTYKPQETQYF	TGTGCCAGCAGCGAAACCGGGACCTACAAACCTCAAGAGACCCAGTACTTC	NA	TRBV6-1	TRBJ2-5	NA
CASSRASPGANVLTF	TGTGCCAGCAGCCGAGCAAGTCCTGGGGCCAACGTCCTGACTTTC	many	TRBV3-1	TRBJ2-6	NA
CASRETGGGTYNEQFF	TGTGCCAGCAGGGAAACAGGGGGAGGGACCTACAATGAGCAGTTCTTC	many	TRBV28	TRBJ2-1	NA
CAWINPLSGGGVNNEQFF	TGTGCCTGGATCAACCCCCTTTCCGGCGGGGGGGTGAACAATGAGCAGTTCTTC	few	TRBV30	TRBJ2-1	TRBD2